The source of this T cell receptor (beta chain) is a study of early T cells in non-severe SARS-CoV-2 infection. Study-level information: Bulk RNA from unsorted whole blood was sequenced; chains were unpaired.

Study-wide points: VDJdb-based annotation leaned toward anti-spike CD8 responses and missed private and CD4 specificities.

This clonotype was detected many times. Its antigen is not identified. Unique molecular identifiers were affixed to single, distinct cDNA molecules. TCRdb recomputed calls from the 5' RACE reads with MiXCR, one row per CDR3 protein. The repertoire consists of tens of thousands of distinct CDR3 sequences, with about 5.2% occurring once and the leading ten covering approximately 3.5%. CDR3 length: 14 amino acids. The germline V and J ends were trimmed by 5 bases and 2 bases, with 10 bases remaining between them. The germline gives CDR1 SEHNR, CDR2 FQNEAQ (reference sequence). The source material was whole blood. This sequence joins TRBV7-9 and TRBJ2-4; D gene ambiguous. The source is an adult who was a healthcare worker with PCR-confirmed SARS-CoV-2 infection or an uninfected control (not recorded which). CDR3 amino acids: CASSHRSTKNIQYF. Here the CDR3 DNA reads TGTGCCAGCAGCCATCGATCGACCAAAAACATTCAGTACTTC.